The 19 T cell receptor beta chains reported below all come from one sample, sequenced in a study of blood T cell repertoires in COVID-19. Measured with immunoSEQ multiplex PCR; TCRdb has only the in-frame clones, and not every one. The sample shows a few hundred thousand clones, around nine tenths of them seen only once. The sample comprised PBMCs or T cells enriched from blood (not recorded which). The origin of the receptors is a woman aged 45-60 years who had been exposed to COVID-19.

This clone has only one observation. The CDR3 bases are TGTGCCAGCAGCCACGGACTCATAGCGGGGGCTACAGATACGCAGTATTTT. This encodes CASSHGLIAGATDTQYF. V and J are TRBV3-1 (or the pseudogene TRBV3-2) and TRBJ2-3, with 9 nucleotides matching TRBD2. In germline, CDR1 is LGHDT, CDR2 YNNKEL (reference sequence). The CDR3 totals 17 residues. The trim removed 3 bases at V and 3 bases at J, leaving 10 bases unmatched.

This clone was detected only a few times. The rearrangement links TRBV9 to TRBJ2-3; 9 bases are a match to TRBD2. Looked up from germline, CDR1 is SGDLS and CDR2 is YYNGEE. V shed 0 bases, J shed 4 bases, and the junction held 6 bases outside the gene matches. This CDR3 is 16 amino acids long. CDR3 nucleotides: TGTGCCAGCAGCGTAGAAACGGGACTAGCATCAGATACGCAGTATTTT. Translation: CASSVETGLASDTQYF.

The DNA for the CDR3 is TGCGCCAGCAGCTCGGGATTCGGGACCGGGACAGGGGCTCGGGATACGCAGTATTTT. This translates into CASSSGFGTGTGARDTQYF. The chain recombines TRBV5-1 with TRBJ2-3, with TRBD1 matching 10 bases. Trimming took 3 bases from V and 6 from J; bases not matched to a gene: 19. From germline, CDR1 is SGHRS and CDR2 YFSETQ. The CDR3 length is 19 residues.

This clone was seen a few times. Here the CDR3 reads CASSRTGGRGYTF. CDR3 DNA: TGTGCCAGCAGTCGAACAGGGGGCAGGGGCTACACCTTC. The chain carries TRBV12-3 or TRBV12-4 and TRBJ1-2; 9 bases agree with TRBD1. CDR3 length: 13 amino acids. Trimming cost V 5 bases and J 8 bases; bases outside gene matches: 6.

The V call is TRBV19, the J call TRBJ2-3; 10 bases map to TRBD1. Trimming removed 5 bases from V and 5 bases from J; junction bases left unmatched: 7. The CDR3 consists of 15 residues. The germline V gene has CDR1 LNHDA and CDR2 SQIVND (reference sequence). The CDR3 region has the DNA TGTGCCAGTAGTCGGGGGACAGGGGTGAAAGATACGCAGTATTTT. It yields the protein CASSRGTGVKDTQYF.

This chain uses TRBV28 with TRBJ1-3; D might be TRBD1 (5 bases). The CDR3 runs 16 residues. Trimming stripped 5 bases from V and 0 bases from J, with 14 bases between. Germline CDR1 MDHEN, CDR2 SYDVKM. CDR3 region: CASSPFGGNSGNTIYF. The DNA for the CDR3 is TGTGCCAGCAGTCCCTTCGGGGGAAACTCTGGAAACACCATATATTTT.

The CDR3 bases are TGTGCCAGCAGCGTAGGTAGTAGCGGAGAGACCCAGTACTTC. It codes for CASSVGSSGETQYF. This rearrangement joins TRBV9 to TRBJ2-5, with D possibly matching TRBD2 (6 bases). Germline V gene lookup returns CDR1 SGDLS and CDR2 YYNGEE. CDR3 length equals 14 residues. With 0 bases removed from V and 4 bases from J, the gap between germline ends came to 10 bases.

This clone occurred a few times. The gene calls are TRBV3-1 (or the pseudogene TRBV3-2) and TRBJ1-2; no clear D. Germline loops: CDR1 LGHDT, CDR2 YNNKEL (reference sequence). This CDR3 is 12 amino acids long. Trimming cost V 2 bases and J 5 bases, with 6 bases left between them. The CDR3 region is CASSQRGYGYTF. The CDR3 DNA sequence: TGTGCCAGCAGCCAACGCGGGTATGGCTACACCTTC.

The chain joins TRBV7-9 to TRBJ1-2, with 7 bases aligning to TRBD1. This CDR3 is 14 amino acids long. J lost 1 base, V lost 8 bases, and 7 bases had no gene match. In germline, CDR1 is SEHNR, CDR2 FQNEAQ (reference sequence). The CDR3 sequence is CASAYRDSNYGYTF. DNA for the CDR3: TGTGCCAGCGCTTACCGGGACAGTAACTATGGCTACACCTTC.

This chain connects TRBV5-5 to TRBJ2-2; D is perhaps TRBD1 (5 bases). Germline V CDR1 and CDR2: SGHKS, YYEKEE (reference sequence). V shed 0 bases and J shed 7 bases, with 7 bases lying between them. This CDR3 is 13 amino acids long. This chain's CDR3 is CASSLGTIGELFF. The CDR3 region has the DNA TGTGCCAGCAGCTTGGGGACAATCGGGGAGCTGTTTTTT.

The V call is TRBV30, the J call TRBJ1-1; tentative D call: TRBD1 (6 bases). There are 14 residues in the CDR3. V gave up 1 base and J gave up 2 bases, with 11 bases separating them. CDR1 and CDR2 (germline): GTSNPN, SVGIG (reference sequence). CDR3: CAWSGNRENTEAFF. The DNA for the CDR3 is TGTGCCTGGAGTGGAAACAGGGAAAACACTGAAGCTTTCTTT.

This chain connects TRBV11-3 to TRBJ1-1; 7 bases map to TRBD1. V was clipped by 3 bases and J by 0 bases; unmatched bases: 1. The CDR3 consists of 14 residues. Germline assignment: CDR1 SGHNT and CDR2 YENEEA. CDR3 protein: CASSLQGVNTEAFF. The CDR3 coding sequence is TGTGCCAGCAGCTTGCAGGGGGTGAACACTGAAGCTTTCTTT. Full variable domain (remainder filled in from reference TRBV11-3 and TRBJ1-1): EAGVVQSPRYKIIEKKQPVAFWCNPISGHNTLYWYLQNLGQGPELLIRYENEEAVDDSQLPKDRFSAERLKGVDSTLKIQPAELGDSAVYLCASSLQGVNTEAFFGQGTRLTVV.

The chain couples TRBV13 to TRBJ2-1, with D perhaps TRBD1 (6 bases). The CDR3 is 15 residues long. The germline gives CDR1 PRHDT, CDR2 FYEKMQ (reference sequence). The V end lost 5 bases, the J end lost 2 bases, and 13 bases lay between the germline ends. This chain's CDR3 is CASSPGHATYNEQFF. Written as DNA, the CDR3 is TGTGCCAGCAGCCCGGGACATGCAACCTACAATGAGCAGTTCTTC.

CDR3 DNA: TGTGCCAGCAGTTACCAACCGCCGGGACAGGCCCCCCGGGGCTACACCTTC. This gives the protein CASSYQPPGQAPRGYTF. The chain is built from TRBV2 and TRBJ1-2; 8 bases are a match to TRBD1. The CDR3 has 17 amino acids. Germline V gene sequence: CDR1 SNHLY, CDR2 FYNNEI. V dropped 5 bases and J dropped 8; count of bases not matched to a gene: 19.

The chain employs TRBV6-5 and TRBJ1-2, with TRBD1 matching over 9 bases. V was clipped by 6 bases and J by 6 bases; unmatched bases: 8. This CDR3 comprises 14 residues. Germline-derived CDR1 and CDR2 are MNHEY and SVGAGI. The CDR3 loop is CASRKMGQGNGYTF. As DNA, the CDR3 is TGTGCCAGCAGAAAAATGGGACAGGGAAATGGCTACACCTTC.

As concerns this clone: Other nucleotide sequences from this sample produce the same CDR3. The chain joins TRBV15 to TRBJ1-3; 7 bases map to TRBD1. Germline V gene lookup returns CDR1 LNHNV and CDR2 YYDKDF (reference sequence). The CDR3 runs 15 residues. With V trimmed by 0 bases and J by 4 bases, 3 bases remained unmatched. The CDR3 sequence: CATSRDRGAGNTIYF. CDR3 in DNA: TGTGCCACCAGCAGAGACAGGGGGGCGGGAAACACCATATATTTT. Variable domain in full (rest from reference TRBV15 and TRBJ1-3): DAMVIQNPRYQVTQFGKPVTLSCSQTLNHNVMYWYQQKSSQAPKLLFHYYDKDFNNEADTPDNFQSRRPNTSFCFLDIRSPGLGDTAMYLCATSRDRGAGNTIYFGEGSWLTVV.

This chain joins TRBV5-4 and TRBJ2-3; TRBD2 might be the D (6 bases). Trimming pared 2 bases from V and 6 bases from J, leaving 10 bases between. Germline CDR1 and CDR2: SGHNT and YYREEE (reference sequence). The CDR3 loop spans 13 amino acids. DNA for the CDR3: TGTGCCAGCAGCTTCCAACTAGCCGATACGCAGTATTTT. It specifies CASSFQLADTQYF. Supplemented by reference TRBV5-4 and TRBJ2-3, the full variable domain reads ETGVTQSPTHLIKTRGQQVTLRCSSQSGHNTVSWYQQALGQGPQFIFQYYREEENGRGNFPPRFSGLQFPNYSSELNVNALELDDSALYLCASSFQLADTQYFGPGTRLTVL.

This rearrangement joins TRBV6-5 to TRBJ1-6; a weak D match, TRBD1 (6 bases). The germline V and J ends were trimmed by 6 bases and 7 bases, with 10 bases remaining between them. Germline values: CDR1 MNHEY, CDR2 SVGAGI. The CDR3 runs 13 residues. Here the CDR3 reads CASRGQSNSPLHF. CDR3 DNA: TGTGCCAGCAGAGGACAGTCAAATTCACCCCTCCACTTT.

J is TRBJ1-2 and V is TRBV6-5; D call uncertain. V was trimmed by 2 bases and J by 2 bases, leaving 15 bases between them. Germline values: CDR1 MNHEY, CDR2 SVGAGI. The CDR3 spans 16 residues. CDR3 sequence reads: CASSYPPRDGNYGYTF. The CDR3 bases are TGTGCCAGCAGTTACCCGCCGAGGGATGGGAACTATGGCTACACCTTC.